This paragraph covers one T cell receptor (beta chain) sequence. Its antigen is currently unknown. The data were obtained in a study of cytomegalovirus exposure and HLA in healthy donors. PCR employed 60 Vbeta and 13 Jbeta primers. The data were produced by immunoSEQ multiplex PCR, yet TCRdb's version contains in-frame clones alone and is incomplete. Here the sample spans some 190,000 clones, around 80% being singletons. Points from the study as a whole: Across donors, presence/absence analyses took sequencing depth to be roughly uniform. According to the study, around 180 TCR beta chains were cytomegalovirus-associated. Later genetic work tied a missense DCLRE1C variant to beta-chain V and J trimming.

The sequenced material came from PBMCs. This receptor was obtained from a woman in her twenties or thirties in good health and CMV-seronegative.

The CDR3 coding sequence is TGCGCCAGCAGAGAGCGGGGGGCCGGCTACAATGAGCAGTTCTTC. It encodes CASRERGAGYNEQFF. V usage is TRBV10-2 and J usage is TRBJ2-1; TRBD2 matches at 9 bases. V was pared by 6 bases and J by 3 bases, with 6 bases of the junction left unmatched. This CDR3 contains 15 residues. The germline gives CDR1 WSHSY, CDR2 SAAADI.